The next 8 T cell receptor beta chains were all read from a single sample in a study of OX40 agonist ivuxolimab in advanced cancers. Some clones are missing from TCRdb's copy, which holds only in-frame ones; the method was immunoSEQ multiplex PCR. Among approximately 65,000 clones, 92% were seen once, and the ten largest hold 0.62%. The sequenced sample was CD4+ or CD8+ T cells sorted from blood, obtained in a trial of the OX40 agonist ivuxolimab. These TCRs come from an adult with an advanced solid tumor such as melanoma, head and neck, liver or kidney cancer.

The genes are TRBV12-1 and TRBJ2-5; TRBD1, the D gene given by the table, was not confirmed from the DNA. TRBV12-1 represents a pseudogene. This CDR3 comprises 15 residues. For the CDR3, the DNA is TGTGCCAGCAGCGAGATGACAGGGGGCCGTGAGACCCAGTACTTC. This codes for CASSEMTGGRETQYF.

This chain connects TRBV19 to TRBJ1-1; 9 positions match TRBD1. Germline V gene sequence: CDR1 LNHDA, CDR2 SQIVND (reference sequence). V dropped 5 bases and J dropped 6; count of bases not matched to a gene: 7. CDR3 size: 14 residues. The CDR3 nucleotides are TGTGCCAGTAGTGGGGGGACAGGGAAGTCTGAAGCTTTCTTT. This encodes CASSGGTGKSEAFF.

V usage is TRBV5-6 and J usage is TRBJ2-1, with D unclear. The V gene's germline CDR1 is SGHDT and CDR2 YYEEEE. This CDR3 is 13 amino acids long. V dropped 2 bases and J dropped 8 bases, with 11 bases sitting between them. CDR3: CASSFPPRHEQFF. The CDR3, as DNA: TGTGCCAGCAGCTTTCCCCCAAGGCATGAGCAGTTCTTC.

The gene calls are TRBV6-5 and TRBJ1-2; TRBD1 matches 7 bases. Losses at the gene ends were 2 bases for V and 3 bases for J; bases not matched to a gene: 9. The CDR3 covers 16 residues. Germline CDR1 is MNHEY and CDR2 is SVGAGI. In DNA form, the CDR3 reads TGTGCCAGCAGTTACCGGAACAGGGGCCGTGACTATGGCTACACCTTC. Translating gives CASSYRNRGRDYGYTF.

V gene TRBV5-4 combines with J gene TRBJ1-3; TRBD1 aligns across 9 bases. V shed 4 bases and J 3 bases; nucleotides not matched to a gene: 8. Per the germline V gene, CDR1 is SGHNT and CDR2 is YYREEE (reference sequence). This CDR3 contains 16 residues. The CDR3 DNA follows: TGTGCCAGCAGCCGAAATACAGGGGGCAGTGGAAACACCATATATTTT. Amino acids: CASSRNTGGSGNTIYF.

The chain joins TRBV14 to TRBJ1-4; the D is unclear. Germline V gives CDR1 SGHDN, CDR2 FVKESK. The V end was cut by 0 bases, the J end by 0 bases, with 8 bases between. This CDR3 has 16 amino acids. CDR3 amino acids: CASSQEISATNEKLFF. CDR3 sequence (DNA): TGTGCCAGCAGCCAAGAAATTAGCGCAACTAATGAAAAACTGTTTTTT.

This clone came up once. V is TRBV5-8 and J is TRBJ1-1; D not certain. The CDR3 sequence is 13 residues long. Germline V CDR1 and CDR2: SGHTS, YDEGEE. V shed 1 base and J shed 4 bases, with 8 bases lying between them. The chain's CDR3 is CASSLNWVTEAFF. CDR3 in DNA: TGTGCCAGCAGCTTGAATTGGGTCACTGAAGCTTTCTTT.

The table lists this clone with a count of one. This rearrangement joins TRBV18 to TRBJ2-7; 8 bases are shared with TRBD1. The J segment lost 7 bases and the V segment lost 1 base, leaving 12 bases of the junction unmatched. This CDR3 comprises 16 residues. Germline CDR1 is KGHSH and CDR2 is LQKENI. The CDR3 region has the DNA TGTGCCAGCTCACCACAGCCAGGGGGCCTCGTCGCGGAGCAGTACTTC. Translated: CASSPQPGGLVAEQYF.